The 9 T cell receptor beta chains below were found in one sample sequenced in a study of immune cell composition in non-small cell lung cancer. Normal lung was sampled as far from the tumour as possible, at least 3 cm. Here immunoSEQ multiplex PCR was the method, and the copy in TCRdb shows in-frame clones only, minus some. The sample consists of about 6,800 clones, 84% of them appearing once. Sequenced material: non-adjacent lung tissue. All receptors derive from a human donor with non-small cell lung cancer.

This chain joins TRBV2 and TRBJ1-4, with D tentatively TRBD1 (6 bases). The CDR3 totals 14 residues. CDR1 is SNHLY and CDR2 is FYNNEI in the germline V gene. V was trimmed by 5 bases and J by 7 bases, leaving 14 bases between them. The CDR3 sequence is CASSISGTSEKLFF. The CDR3 coding sequence is TGTGCCAGCAGTATTTCCGGGACATCTGAAAAACTGTTTTTT.

The V call is TRBV7-9, the J call TRBJ2-7, with D tentatively TRBD2 (5 bases). This CDR3 is 12 amino acids long. Trimming removed 4 bases from V and 7 bases from J, with 11 bases in between. Germline V lookup: CDR1 SEHNR, CDR2 FQNEAQ (reference sequence). For the CDR3, the DNA is TGTGCCAGCAGCTCCCCACGGGGTGAGCAGTACTTC. The encoded protein is CASSSPRGEQYF.

The rearrangement uses TRBV4-2 and TRBJ2-1; TRBD2 matches at 8 bases. V was pared by 5 bases and J by 8 bases, with 17 bases of the junction left unmatched. Germline assignment: CDR1 LGHNA and CDR2 YNFKEQ. The CDR3 is 17 amino acids. This CDR3 reads CASSFFSGELAGDEQFF. CDR3 bases: TGTGCCAGCAGCTTCTTTAGCGGGGAACTAGCAGGGGATGAGCAGTTCTTC.

The chain uses TRBV6-5 and TRBJ2-7, with a weak D call TRBD2 (6 bases). CDR1 and CDR2 (germline): MNHEY, SVGAGI. The V gene lost 0 bases and the J gene lost 1 base, with 7 bases spanning the gap. This CDR3 is built from 14 residues. In DNA, the CDR3 is TGTGCCAGCAGTTACTCGGGAGGTTCCTACGAGCAGTACTTC. As protein: CASSYSGGSYEQYF.

This chain connects TRBV7-2 to TRBJ2-1; the D call may be TRBD1 or TRBD2 (6 bases each). The CDR3 is 16 amino acids. Germline CDR1 SGHTA, CDR2 FQGNSA. The V end lost 2 bases, the J end lost 5 bases, and 16 bases lay between the germline ends. CDR3 sequence reads: CASSLWGAEVDNEQFF. CDR3 coding DNA: TGTGCCAGCAGCTTATGGGGGGCGGAGGTAGACAATGAGCAGTTCTTC.

The CDR3 DNA reads TGTGCCAGCAGCCCCGACAGTAACACTGAAGCTTTCTTT. Amino acids: CASSPDSNTEAFF. The chain recombines TRBV7-2 with TRBJ1-1, with D perhaps TRBD1 (5 bases). Trimming took off 5 bases at V and 2 bases at J, with 9 bases between the two ends. This CDR3 comprises 13 residues. CDR1 and CDR2 (germline): SGHTA, FQGNSA.

The J gene is TRBJ1-1, the V gene TRBV18; D gene ambiguous. V dropped 4 bases and J dropped 4 bases, with 16 bases sitting between them. The germline V gene encodes CDR1 KGHSH and CDR2 LQKENI. The CDR3 has 15 residues. The CDR3 region is CASSLANTGGTEAFF. CDR3 sequence (DNA): TGTGCCAGCTCACTGGCAAACACGGGAGGCACTGAAGCTTTCTTT.

This clone is a singleton in its sample. V is TRBV7-6 and J is TRBJ2-1; 11 nucleotides agree with TRBD2. CDR1 and CDR2 (germline): SGHVS, FNYEAQ. V was clipped by 1 base and J by 7 bases; unmatched bases: 3. This CDR3 comprises 15 residues. The CDR3 spells CASSLDLAGGNEQFF. CDR3 coding DNA: TGTGCCAGCAGCTTAGATCTAGCGGGGGGAAATGAGCAGTTCTTC.

This CDR3 is CASRTSGDSGNTIYF. The CDR3 bases are TGCGCCAGCAGGACCTCAGGGGACTCTGGAAACACCATATATTTT. The chain uses TRBV5-1 and TRBJ1-3; D possibly corresponds to TRBD1 (6 bases). CDR3 length: 15 amino acids. V was shortened by 5 bases and J by 0 bases, with 12 bases between the two germline ends. Germline CDR1 SGHRS, CDR2 YFSETQ.